These 12 T cell receptor beta chains originate from one sample sequenced in a study of Graves' ophthalmopathy and Graves' hyperthyroidism. For repertoire sequencing, the TCR beta CDR3 regions were amplified from RNA transcripts. Scientists carried out first-round RT-PCR using HTBI primers and then a second-round multiplex PCR. TCRdb ran MiXCR on the multiplex PCR reads and lists one entry per CDR3 protein. The data contain roughly 160,000 distinct CDR3 sequences, about 40% of them singletons. Sequenced: peripheral blood. These receptors all stem from a woman aged 40-49 years with Graves' ophthalmopathy.

The chain joins TRBV6-2 or TRBV6-3 to TRBJ2-4, with D perhaps matching TRBD2 (5 bases). The CDR3 is 14 residues long. Germline CDR1 reads MNHEY; CDR2 reads SVGEGT. V was clipped by 6 bases and J by 7 bases, with 16 bases between them. DNA for the CDR3: TGTGCCAGCAGCCCGCGAGGGCCAAGTAACATTCAGTACTTC. It encodes CASSPRGPSNIQYF.

This clonotype was counted ten times or more. The V call is TRBV7-9, the J call TRBJ1-1; D ambiguous. CDR1 is SEHNR, CDR2 FQNEAQ, per germline (reference sequence). V dropped 5 bases and J dropped 0 bases, with 7 bases sitting between them. The CDR3 extends over 13 amino acids. CDR3 in DNA: TGTGCCAGCAGCCCTAGGATGAACACTGAAGCTTTCTTT. Translated: CASSPRMNTEAFF.

At least ten counts were recorded for this clonotype. The V and J genes are TRBV28 and TRBJ2-7; 8 bases map to TRBD1. The CDR3 is made up of 11 amino acids. Trimming took 6 bases from V and 6 from J; bases not matched to a gene: 1. CDR1 is MDHEN and CDR2 is SYDVKM in the germline V gene. CDR3 in DNA: TGTGCCAGCAGAACAGGGGGCGAGCAGTACTTC. It yields the protein CASRTGGEQYF.

The CDR3, as DNA: TGTGCCAGCTCACCACCGGGGAGGGCCACTGAAGCTTTCTTT. Amino acids: CASSPPGRATEAFF. This chain uses TRBV18 with TRBJ1-1; no definite D call. Germline-derived CDR1 and CDR2 are KGHSH and LQKENI. V lost 0 bases and J lost 4, with 9 bases in between. This CDR3 is 14 amino acids long.

The chain links TRBV28 to TRBJ1-2, with D possibly matching TRBD1 (6 bases). The germline V and J ends were trimmed by 5 bases and 6 bases, with 16 bases remaining between them. The CDR3 has 14 amino acids. Germline CDR1 MDHEN, CDR2 SYDVKM. The CDR3 DNA reads TGTGCCAGCAGTCTTACCGGGACAACCCATGGCTACACCTTC. Its protein is CASSLTGTTHGYTF.

This clonotype showed up many times. CDR3: CATVAEHPGELFF. CDR3 bases: TGTGCCACAGTTGCGGAGCATCCAGGGGAGCTGTTTTTT. The rearrangement uses TRBV2 and TRBJ2-2; D is ambiguous. This CDR3 region has 13 residues. Germline V gives CDR1 SNHLY, CDR2 FYNNEI. The V and J ends lost 10 bases and 8 bases respectively, with 17 bases between them.

The J gene is TRBJ1-6, the V gene TRBV12-3 or TRBV12-4; TRBD1 agrees at 10 bases. The CDR3 spans 15 residues. With V trimmed by 5 bases and J by 5 bases, 3 bases remained unmatched. CDR3 amino acids: CASSRTGGNNSPLHF. CDR3 DNA sequence: TGTGCCAGCAGTAGGACAGGGGGGAATAATTCACCCCTCCACTTT.

This clonotype was counted ten times or more. The chain joins TRBV28 to TRBJ1-5; D not certain. Germline V gene data show CDR1 as MDHEN and CDR2 as SYDVKM. V was shortened by 3 bases and J by 4 bases, with 19 bases between the two germline ends. The CDR3 contains 17 residues. The CDR3 sequence: CASSLRMGVQKNQPQHF. CDR3 in DNA: TGTGCCAGCAGTTTGAGGATGGGTGTACAGAAGAATCAGCCCCAGCATTTT.

This clonotype was observed many times. V gene TRBV6-2 or TRBV6-3 combines with J gene TRBJ1-1, with 9 bases matching TRBD1. Germline assignment: CDR1 MNHEY and CDR2 SVGEGT. The CDR3 length is 15 residues. With 4 bases clipped from V and 5 bases from J, the junction kept 8 bases outside the gene matches. In DNA form, the CDR3 reads TGTGCCAGCAGTTCCCCCGGGACAGGGATGACTGAAGCTTTCTTT. This gives the protein CASSSPGTGMTEAFF.

This clonotype was recorded many times. The chain has TRBV11-2 and TRBJ1-2, with D maybe TRBD1 (5 bases). Germline V gives CDR1 SGHAT, CDR2 FQNNGV. V lost 1 base and J 2 bases, leaving 8 bases between the germline ends. The CDR3 extends over 14 amino acids. The CDR3 protein is CASSLVAGNYGYTF. The CDR3 DNA is TGTGCCAGCAGCTTAGTCGCAGGGAACTATGGCTACACCTTC.

J is TRBJ2-7 and V is TRBV6-1; TRBD1 or TRBD2 may be the D gene (5 bases each). Deletions cut 3 bases from V and 3 bases from J, with 15 bases between. Germline CDR1 is MNHNS and CDR2 is SASEGT. The CDR3 spans 15 residues. The CDR3 protein is CASSEGPTLIYEQYF. The CDR3 bases are TGTGCCAGCAGTGAGGGACCGACGTTAATCTACGAGCAGTACTTC.

The chain joins TRBV15 to TRBJ1-1, with a weak D call TRBD1 (5 bases). This CDR3 contains 13 residues. The ends were cut back, 0 bases at V and 11 bases at J, with 13 bases in the middle. Germline V gene sequence: CDR1 LNHNV, CDR2 YYDKDF (reference sequence). The CDR3, as DNA: TGTGCCACCAGCAGAGATGGAGTGGGGGGTGCTTTCTTT. This gives the protein CATSRDGVGGAFF.